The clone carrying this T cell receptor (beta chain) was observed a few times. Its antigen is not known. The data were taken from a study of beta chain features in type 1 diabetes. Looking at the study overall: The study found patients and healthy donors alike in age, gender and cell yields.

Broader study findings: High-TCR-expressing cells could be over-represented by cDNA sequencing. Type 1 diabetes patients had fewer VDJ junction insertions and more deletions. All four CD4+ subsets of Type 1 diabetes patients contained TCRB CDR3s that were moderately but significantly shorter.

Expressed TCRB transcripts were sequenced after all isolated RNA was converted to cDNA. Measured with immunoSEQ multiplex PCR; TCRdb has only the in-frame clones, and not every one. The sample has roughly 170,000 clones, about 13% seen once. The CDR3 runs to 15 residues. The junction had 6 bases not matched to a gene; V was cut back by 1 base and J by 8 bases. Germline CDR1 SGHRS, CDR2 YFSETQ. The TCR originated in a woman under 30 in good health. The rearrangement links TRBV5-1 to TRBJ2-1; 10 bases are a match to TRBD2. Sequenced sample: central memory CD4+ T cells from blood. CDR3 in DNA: TGCGCCAGCAGCTTGTTCGCTAGCGGGAGTGATGAGCAGTTCTTC. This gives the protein CASSLFASGSDEQFF.